In its sample, the clone carrying this TCR beta chain was seen a few times. Its antigen is not identified. A library of TCRbeta sequences, prepared with unique molecular identifiers, was generated. Each CDR3 protein is one row after TCRdb ran MiXCR on the PCR reads. In the table there are under 750,000 distinct CDR3 sequences, 20% to 25% of which are singletons. This sample was included in a study of T-cell reconstitution after alpha-beta-depleted transplantation in children. The CDR3 consists of 16 residues. The germline V gene encodes CDR1 DFQATT and CDR2 SNEGSKA (reference sequence). The ends lost 3 bases at V and 3 bases at J; junction bases unmatched: 9. The study's findings and limits: One year after transplant, T-cell counts and diversity came mostly from newly produced T cells. The high TCRbeta diversity at day 60 in some patients came from surviving recipient T cells and thymic progenitors.

The chain carries TRBV20-1 and TRBJ2-5; 11 bases are a match to TRBD2. The specimen was PBMCs, mostly from graft donor cells, collected 360 days after TCRalphabeta/CD19-depleted stem cell transplant. This TCR derives from a boy younger than two who had a stem cell transplant for acute myeloid leukemia, so the T cells may come from the graft donor. The CDR3 region is CSASRSTSGEEETQYF. CDR3 DNA: TGCAGTGCTAGCCGCTCGACTAGCGGGGAGGAAGAGACCCAGTACTTC.